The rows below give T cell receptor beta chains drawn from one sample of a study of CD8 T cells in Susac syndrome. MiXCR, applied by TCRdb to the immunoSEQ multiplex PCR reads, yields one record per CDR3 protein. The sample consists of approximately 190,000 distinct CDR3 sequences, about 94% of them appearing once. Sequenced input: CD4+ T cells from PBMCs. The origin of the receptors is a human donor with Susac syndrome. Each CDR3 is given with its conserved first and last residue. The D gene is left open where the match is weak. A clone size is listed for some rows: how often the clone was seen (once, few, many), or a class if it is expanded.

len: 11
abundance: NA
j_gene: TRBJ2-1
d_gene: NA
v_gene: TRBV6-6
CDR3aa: CASTKGNEQFF
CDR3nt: TGTGCCAGCACTAAGGGGAATGAGCAGTTCTTC

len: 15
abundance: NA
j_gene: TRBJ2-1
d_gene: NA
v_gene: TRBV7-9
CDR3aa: CASRITGGLYNEQFF
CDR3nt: TGTGCCAGCAGAATAACGGGGGGCCTCTACAATGAGCAGTTCTTC

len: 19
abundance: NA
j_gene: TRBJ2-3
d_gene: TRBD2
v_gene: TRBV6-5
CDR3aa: CASSYRIGTSGGITDTQYF
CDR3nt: TGTGCCAGCAGTTACCGAATAGGGACTAGCGGGGGTATCACAGATACGCAGTATTTT

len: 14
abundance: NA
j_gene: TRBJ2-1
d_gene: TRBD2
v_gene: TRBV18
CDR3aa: CASSPEGLAYEQFF
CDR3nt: TGTGCCAGCTCACCCGAAGGACTAGCCTATGAGCAGTTCTTC

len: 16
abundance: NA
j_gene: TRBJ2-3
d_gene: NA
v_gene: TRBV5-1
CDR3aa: CASSLGGDLFTDTQYF
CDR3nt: TGCGCCAGCAGCTTAGGAGGGGACTTGTTCACAGATACGCAGTATTTT

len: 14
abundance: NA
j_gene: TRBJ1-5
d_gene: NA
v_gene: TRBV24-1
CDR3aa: CATSAQGGNQPQHF
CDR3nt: TGTGCCACCAGTGCTCAGGGTGGAAATCAGCCCCAGCATTTT

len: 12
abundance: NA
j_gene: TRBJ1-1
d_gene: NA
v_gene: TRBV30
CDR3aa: CASGQKNTEAFF
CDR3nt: TGTGCCTCAGGACAGAAGAACACTGAAGCTTTCTTT

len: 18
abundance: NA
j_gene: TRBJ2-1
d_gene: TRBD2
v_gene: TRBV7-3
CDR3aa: CASSQVGRTSGPHNDQFF
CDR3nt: TGTGCCAGCAGCCAAGTAGGGCGGACTAGCGGACCCCACAATGACCAGTTCTTC

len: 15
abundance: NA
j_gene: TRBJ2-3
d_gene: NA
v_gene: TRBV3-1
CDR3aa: CASSPTSRSTDTQYF
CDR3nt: TGTGCCAGCAGCCCCACTTCGAGGAGCACAGATACGCAGTATTTT

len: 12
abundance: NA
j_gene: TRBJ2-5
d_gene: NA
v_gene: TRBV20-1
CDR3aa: CSITIAGETQYF
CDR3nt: TGCAGTATAACTATCGCCGGGGAGACCCAGTACTTC

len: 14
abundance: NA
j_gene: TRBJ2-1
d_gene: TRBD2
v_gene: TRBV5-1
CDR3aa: CASNPGGALNEQFF
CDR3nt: TGCGCCAGCAACCCCGGGGGGGCGTTGAATGAGCAGTTCTTC

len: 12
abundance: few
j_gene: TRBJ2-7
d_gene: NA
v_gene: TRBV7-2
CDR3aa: CASSFEGTLQYF
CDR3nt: TGTGCCAGCAGCTTTGAGGGAACTTTGCAGTACTTC

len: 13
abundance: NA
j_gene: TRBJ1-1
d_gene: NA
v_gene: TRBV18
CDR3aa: CASKQQGNTEAFF
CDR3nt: TGTGCCAGCAAACAACAGGGTAACACTGAAGCTTTCTTT

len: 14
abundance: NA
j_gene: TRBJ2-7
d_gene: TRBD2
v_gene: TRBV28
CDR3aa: CASRASGRYYEQYF
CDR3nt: TGTGCCAGCAGGGCTAGCGGGCGATACTACGAGCAGTACTTC

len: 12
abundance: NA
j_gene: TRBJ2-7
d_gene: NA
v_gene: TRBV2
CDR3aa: CASNQDSYEQYF
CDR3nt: TGTGCCAGCAACCAGGACAGCTACGAGCAGTACTTC

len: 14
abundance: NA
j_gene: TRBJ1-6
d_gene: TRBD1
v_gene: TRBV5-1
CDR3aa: CASSHDRDGSPLHF
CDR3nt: TGCGCCAGCAGCCACGACAGGGACGGATCACCCCTCCACTTT

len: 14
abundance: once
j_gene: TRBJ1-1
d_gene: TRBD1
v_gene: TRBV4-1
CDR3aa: CASSGGQANTEAFF
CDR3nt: TGCGCCAGCAGCGGCGGACAGGCGAACACTGAAGCTTTCTTT

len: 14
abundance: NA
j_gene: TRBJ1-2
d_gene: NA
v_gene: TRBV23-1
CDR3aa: CASSQSVATRGYTF
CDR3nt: TGCGCCAGCAGTCAATCGGTAGCTACCCGGGGCTACACCTTC

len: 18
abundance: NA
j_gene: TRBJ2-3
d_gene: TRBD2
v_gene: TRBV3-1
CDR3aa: CASSPPPSASGGRDTQYF
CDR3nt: TGTGCCAGCAGCCCTCCGCCATCGGCTAGCGGGGGGAGAGATACGCAGTATTTT

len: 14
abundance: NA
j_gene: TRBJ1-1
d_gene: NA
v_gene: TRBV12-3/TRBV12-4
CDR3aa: CASSPQVMNTEAFF
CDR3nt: TGTGCCAGCAGCCCACAGGTAATGAACACTGAAGCTTTCTTT

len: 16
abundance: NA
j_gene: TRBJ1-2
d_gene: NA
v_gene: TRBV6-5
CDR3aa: CASSYSTGRGNYGYTF
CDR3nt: TGTGCCAGCAGTTACTCGACGGGGAGGGGAAACTATGGCTACACCTTC

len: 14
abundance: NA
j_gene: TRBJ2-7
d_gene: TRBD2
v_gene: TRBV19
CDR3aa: CASSREDSSYEQYF
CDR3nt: TGTGCCAGTAGTCGGGAGGACTCCTCCTACGAGCAGTACTTC

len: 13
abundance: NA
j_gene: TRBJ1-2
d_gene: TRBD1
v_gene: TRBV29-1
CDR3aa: CSVGQGSDYGYTF
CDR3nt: TGCAGCGTTGGACAGGGGTCGGACTATGGCTACACCTTC

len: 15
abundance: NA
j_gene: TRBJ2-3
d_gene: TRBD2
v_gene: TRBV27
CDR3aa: CASSALAGNTDTQYF
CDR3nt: TGTGCCAGCAGCGCCCTAGCGGGGAACACAGATACGCAGTATTTT

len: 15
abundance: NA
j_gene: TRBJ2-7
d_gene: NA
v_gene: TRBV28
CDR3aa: CASSRSVMLLGEQYF
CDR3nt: TGTGCCAGCAGTCGAAGCGTAATGCTGCTTGGCGAGCAGTACTTC

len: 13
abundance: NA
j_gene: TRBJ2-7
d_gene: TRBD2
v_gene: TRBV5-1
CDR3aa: CASGPTSVYEQYF
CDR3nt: TGCGCCAGCGGTCCGACTAGCGTCTACGAGCAGTACTTC

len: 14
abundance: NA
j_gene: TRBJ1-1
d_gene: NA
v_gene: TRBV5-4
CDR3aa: CASSRGSMNTEAFF
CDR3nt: TGTGCCAGCAGCAGGGGGTCCATGAACACTGAAGCTTTCTTT

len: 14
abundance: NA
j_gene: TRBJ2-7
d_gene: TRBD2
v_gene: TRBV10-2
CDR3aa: CASKVAGISYEQYF
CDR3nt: TGCGCCAGCAAGGTAGCGGGGATCTCCTACGAGCAGTACTTC